This record concerns one TCR beta chain sequence. The sample holds other DNA sequences that translate to the same CDR3. Evenly divided among several immunoSEQ plates was the genomic DNA of each subset. It was around 220 ng DNA, 25,000 to 35,000 T cell genomes, that sorted-subset replicate PCRs used. Libraries were prepared by immunoSEQ multiplex PCR; TCRdb keeps only in-frame clonotypes and omits some of them. This sample carries about 2.1 million clones, just over 90% of them seen once, and the ten largest clones take approximately 1.7%. This CDR3 contains 14 residues. CDR1 and CDR2 from the germline V gene are SEHNR and FQNEAQ (reference sequence). The V gene lost 1 base and the J gene lost 2 bases, with 6 bases spanning the gap. The source of the sample is a study of shared clonotypes between healthy human individuals. Naive CD8 cells, CD45RO-negative and positively selected for CCR7, excluded terminally differentiated effector memory CD45RA+ cells.

The clonotype comes from a young man in good health. Some clones in this sample may be carry-over from other donors' samples. J is TRBJ2-1 and V is TRBV7-9; D is ambiguous. Sequencing was carried out using naive CD8+ T cells from PBMCs. The CDR3 DNA follows: TGTGCCAGCAGCTTAGGGTGGGCCTACAATGAGCAGTTCTTC. It yields the protein CASSLGWAYNEQFF.